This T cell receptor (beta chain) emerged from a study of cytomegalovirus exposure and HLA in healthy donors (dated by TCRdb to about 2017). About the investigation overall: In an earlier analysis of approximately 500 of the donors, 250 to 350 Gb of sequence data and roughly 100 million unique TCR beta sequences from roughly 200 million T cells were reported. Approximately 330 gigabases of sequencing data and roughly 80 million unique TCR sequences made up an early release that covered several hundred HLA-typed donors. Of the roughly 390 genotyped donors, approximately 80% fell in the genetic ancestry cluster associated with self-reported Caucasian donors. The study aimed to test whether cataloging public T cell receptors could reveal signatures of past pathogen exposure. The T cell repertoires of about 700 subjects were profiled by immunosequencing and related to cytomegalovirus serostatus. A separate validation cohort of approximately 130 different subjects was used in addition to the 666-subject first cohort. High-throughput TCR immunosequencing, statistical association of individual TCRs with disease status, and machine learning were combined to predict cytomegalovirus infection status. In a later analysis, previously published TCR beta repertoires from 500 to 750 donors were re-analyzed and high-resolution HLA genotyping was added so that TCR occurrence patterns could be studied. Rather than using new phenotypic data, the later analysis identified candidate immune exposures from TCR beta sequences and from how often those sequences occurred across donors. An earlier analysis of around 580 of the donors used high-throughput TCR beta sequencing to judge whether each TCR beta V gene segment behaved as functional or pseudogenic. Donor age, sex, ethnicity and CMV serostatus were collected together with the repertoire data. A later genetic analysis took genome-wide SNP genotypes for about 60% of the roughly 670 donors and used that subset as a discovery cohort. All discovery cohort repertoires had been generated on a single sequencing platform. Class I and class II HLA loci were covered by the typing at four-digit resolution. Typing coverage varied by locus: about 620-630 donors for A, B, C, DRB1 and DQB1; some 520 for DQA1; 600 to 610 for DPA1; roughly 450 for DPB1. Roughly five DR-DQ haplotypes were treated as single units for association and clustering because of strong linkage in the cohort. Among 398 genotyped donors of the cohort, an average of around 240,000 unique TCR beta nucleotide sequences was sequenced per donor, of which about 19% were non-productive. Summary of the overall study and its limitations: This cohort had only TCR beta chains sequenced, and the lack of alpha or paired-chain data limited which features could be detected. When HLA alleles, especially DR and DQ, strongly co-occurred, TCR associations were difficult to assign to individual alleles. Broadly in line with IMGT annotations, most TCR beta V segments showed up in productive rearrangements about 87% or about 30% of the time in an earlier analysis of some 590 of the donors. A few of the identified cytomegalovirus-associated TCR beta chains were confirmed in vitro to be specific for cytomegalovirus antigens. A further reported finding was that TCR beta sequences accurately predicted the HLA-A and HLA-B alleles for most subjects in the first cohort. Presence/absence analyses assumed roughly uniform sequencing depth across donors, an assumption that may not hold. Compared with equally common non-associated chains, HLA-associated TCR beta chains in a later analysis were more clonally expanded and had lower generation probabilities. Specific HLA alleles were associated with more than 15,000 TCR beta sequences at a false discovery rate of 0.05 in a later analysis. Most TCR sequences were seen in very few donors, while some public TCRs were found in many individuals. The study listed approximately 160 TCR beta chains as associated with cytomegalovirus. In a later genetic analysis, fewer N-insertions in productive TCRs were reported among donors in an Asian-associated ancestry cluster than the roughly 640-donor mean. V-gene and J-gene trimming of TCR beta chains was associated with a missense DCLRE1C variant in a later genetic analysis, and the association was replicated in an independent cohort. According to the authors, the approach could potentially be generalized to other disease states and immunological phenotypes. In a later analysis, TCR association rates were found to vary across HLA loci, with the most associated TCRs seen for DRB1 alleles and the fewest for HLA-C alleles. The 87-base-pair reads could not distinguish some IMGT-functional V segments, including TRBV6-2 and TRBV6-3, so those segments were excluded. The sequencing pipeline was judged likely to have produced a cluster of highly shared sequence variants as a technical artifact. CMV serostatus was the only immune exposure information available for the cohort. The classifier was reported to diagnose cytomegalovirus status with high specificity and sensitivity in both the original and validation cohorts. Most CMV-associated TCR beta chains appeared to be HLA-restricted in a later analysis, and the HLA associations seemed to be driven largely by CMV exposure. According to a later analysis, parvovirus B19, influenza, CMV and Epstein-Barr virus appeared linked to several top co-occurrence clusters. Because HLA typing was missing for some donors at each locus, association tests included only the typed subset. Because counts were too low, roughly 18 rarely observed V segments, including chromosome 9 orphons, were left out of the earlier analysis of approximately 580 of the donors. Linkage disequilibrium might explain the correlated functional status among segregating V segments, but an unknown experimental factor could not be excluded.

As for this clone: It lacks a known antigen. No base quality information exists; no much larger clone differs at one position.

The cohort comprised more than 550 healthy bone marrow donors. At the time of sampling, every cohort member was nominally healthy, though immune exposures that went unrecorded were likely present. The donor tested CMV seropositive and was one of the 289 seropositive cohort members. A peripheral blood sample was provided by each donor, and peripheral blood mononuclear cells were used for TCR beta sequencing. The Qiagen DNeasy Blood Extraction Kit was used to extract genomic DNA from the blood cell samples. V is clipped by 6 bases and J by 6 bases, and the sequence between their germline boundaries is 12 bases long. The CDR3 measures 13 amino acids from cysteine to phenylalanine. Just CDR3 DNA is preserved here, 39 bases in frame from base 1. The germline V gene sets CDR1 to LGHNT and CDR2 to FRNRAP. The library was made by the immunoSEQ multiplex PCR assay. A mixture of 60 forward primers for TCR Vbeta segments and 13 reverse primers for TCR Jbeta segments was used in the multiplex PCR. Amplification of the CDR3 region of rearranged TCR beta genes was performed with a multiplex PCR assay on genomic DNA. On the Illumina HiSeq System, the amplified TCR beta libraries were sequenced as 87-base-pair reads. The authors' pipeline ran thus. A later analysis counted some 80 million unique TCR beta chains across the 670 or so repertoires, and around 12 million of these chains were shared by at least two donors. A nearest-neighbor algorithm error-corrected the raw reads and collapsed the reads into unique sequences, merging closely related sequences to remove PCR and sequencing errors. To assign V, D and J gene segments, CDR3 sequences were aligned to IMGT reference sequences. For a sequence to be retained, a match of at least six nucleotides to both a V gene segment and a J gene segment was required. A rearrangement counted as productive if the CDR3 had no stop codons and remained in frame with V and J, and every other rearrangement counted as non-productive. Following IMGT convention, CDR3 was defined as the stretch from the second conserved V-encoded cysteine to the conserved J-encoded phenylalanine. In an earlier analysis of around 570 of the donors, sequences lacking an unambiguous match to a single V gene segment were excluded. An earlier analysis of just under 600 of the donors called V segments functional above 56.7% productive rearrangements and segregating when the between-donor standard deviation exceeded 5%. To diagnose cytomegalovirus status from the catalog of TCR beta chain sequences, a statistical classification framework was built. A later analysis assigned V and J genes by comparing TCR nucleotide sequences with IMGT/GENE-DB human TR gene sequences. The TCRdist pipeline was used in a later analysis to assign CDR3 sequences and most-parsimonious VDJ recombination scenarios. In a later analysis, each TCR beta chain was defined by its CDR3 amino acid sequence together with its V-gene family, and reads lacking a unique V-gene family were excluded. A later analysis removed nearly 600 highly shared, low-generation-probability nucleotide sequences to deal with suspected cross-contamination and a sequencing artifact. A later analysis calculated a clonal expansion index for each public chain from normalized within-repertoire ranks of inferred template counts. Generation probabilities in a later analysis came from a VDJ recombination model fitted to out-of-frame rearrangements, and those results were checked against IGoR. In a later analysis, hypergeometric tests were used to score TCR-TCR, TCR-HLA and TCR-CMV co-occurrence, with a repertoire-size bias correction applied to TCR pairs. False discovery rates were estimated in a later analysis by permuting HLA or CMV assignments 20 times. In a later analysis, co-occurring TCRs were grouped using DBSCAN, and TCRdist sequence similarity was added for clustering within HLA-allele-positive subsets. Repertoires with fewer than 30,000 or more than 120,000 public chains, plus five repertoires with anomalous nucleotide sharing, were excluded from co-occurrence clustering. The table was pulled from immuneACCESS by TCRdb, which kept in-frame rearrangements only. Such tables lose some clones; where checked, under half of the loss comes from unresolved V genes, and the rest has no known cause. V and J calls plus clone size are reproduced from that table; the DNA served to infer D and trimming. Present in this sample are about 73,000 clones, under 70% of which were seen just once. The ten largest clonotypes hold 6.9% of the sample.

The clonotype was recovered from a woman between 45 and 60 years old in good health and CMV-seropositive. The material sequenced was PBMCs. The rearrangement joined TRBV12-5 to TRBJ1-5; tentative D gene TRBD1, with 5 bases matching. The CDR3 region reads CASGGGLIQPQHF. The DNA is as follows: TGTGCTAGTGGGGGGGGGTTAATTCAGCCCCAGCATTTT.